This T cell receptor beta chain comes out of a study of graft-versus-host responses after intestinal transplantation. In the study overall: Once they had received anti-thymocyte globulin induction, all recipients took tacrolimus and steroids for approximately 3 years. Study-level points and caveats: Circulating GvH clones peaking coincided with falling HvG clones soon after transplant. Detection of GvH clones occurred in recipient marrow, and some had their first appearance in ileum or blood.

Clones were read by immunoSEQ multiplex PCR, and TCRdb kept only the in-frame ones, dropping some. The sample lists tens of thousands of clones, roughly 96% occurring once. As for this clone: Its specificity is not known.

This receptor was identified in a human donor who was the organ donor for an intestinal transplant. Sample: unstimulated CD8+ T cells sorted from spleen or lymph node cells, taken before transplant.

CDR3 sequence reads: CASSPPPPPRGYTF. In DNA form, the CDR3 reads TGTGCCAGCTCACCACCTCCGCCGCCGAGGGGCTACACCTTC. V gene TRBV18 combines with J gene TRBJ1-2, with D hard to call. Germline assignment: CDR1 KGHSH and CDR2 LQKENI. The CDR3 has 14 residues. Trimming removed 0 bases from V and 8 bases from J, with 13 bases in between.